This is a list of T cell receptor beta chains from one sample in a study of identical twins. TCRdb itself ran the 5' RACE reads through MiXCR, one entry per CDR3 protein. The top ten hold 0.91% of the sample, which has about 520,000 distinct CDR3 sequences, roughly a fifth seen once. These same data were also listed under a study on T cells expressing NK-cell markers.

The sequencing sample was made of CD4+ T cells sorted from blood. These receptors were collected from a woman between 18 and 29 years old in good health. Each CDR3 is given with its conserved first and last residue. Each record gives: clone size, V gene, D gene, J gene, CDR3 DNA, CDR3 protein. D genes are given only for firm matches. Rows give clone size only sometimes, using once, few, many, or a class for an expanded clone.

few	TRBV20-1	.	TRBJ1-1	TGCAGTGCTGCCCGTACGACAGGGAACACTGAAGCTTTCTTT	CSAARTTGNTEAFF
.	TRBV5-1	TRBD1	TRBJ2-7	TGCGCCAGCAGCCAGAGGGACAGGTCTCTCGAGCAGTACTTC	CASSQRDRSLEQYF
few	TRBV7-8	TRBD1	TRBJ2-2	TGTGCCAGCATCAGACAGGGTGGCACCGGGGAGCTGTTTTTT	CASIRQGGTGELFF
few	TRBV20-1	.	TRBJ1-5	TGCAGTGCCCTAGGGGGGGCAGGCAATCAGCCCCAGCATTTT	CSALGGAGNQPQHF
many	TRBV20-1	TRBD1	TRBJ1-6	TGCAGTGCTAGCGCCGGGACAGGGGTTTCACCCCTCCACTTT	CSASAGTGVSPLHF
.	TRBV10-3	.	TRBJ1-1	TGTGCCATCCTTTCTGGGGGGGAATTGGCTGAAGCTTTCTTT	CAILSGGELAEAFF
.	TRBV4-3	.	TRBJ2-6	TGCGCCAGCAGCCAAGTTATCTCAGGGGCCTTCTCTGGGGCCAACGTCCTGACTTTC	CASSQVISGAFSGANVLTF
few	TRBV5-1	TRBD1	TRBJ2-7	TGCGCCAGCAGCTTCGACAGGGGTTACTACGAGCAGTACTTC	CASSFDRGYYEQYF
few	TRBV12-3/TRBV12-4	.	TRBJ1-1	TGTGCCAGCAGTTTACGCTGGCGACCCCTCTGG	CASSLRWRPLW
.	TRBV6-5	.	TRBJ1-2	TGTGCCAGCAGTTATGTCCGGGGGAACTATGGCTACACCTTC	CASSYVRGNYGYTF
many	TRBV5-4	.	TRBJ1-2	TGTGCCAGCAGCTTGGACCGGGGGGCGGAGGACTATGGCTACACCTTC	CASSLDRGAEDYGYTF
few	TRBV5-1	.	TRBJ2-1	TGCGCCAGCAGCTCCACCGATCGGGAGCAGTTCTTC	CASSSTDREQFF
.	TRBV5-1	TRBD2	TRBJ2-1	TGCGCCAGCAGCCTCATGGCGGGAGGGTCAAATGAGCAGTTCTTC	CASSLMAGGSNEQFF
.	TRBV20-1	TRBD2	TRBJ2-3	TGCAGTACCGGAGGCGGGGGGACAGATACGCAGTATTTT	CSTGGGGTDTQYF
.	TRBV5-3	.	TRBJ2-1	TGTGCCAGAAGCCAGAAACCTAGATCCCTTGAGCAGTTCTTC	CARSQKPRSLEQFF
many	TRBV6-6	.	TRBJ2-7	TGTGCCAGCAGTTACGTGGGGGAGCAGTACTTC	CASSYVGEQYF
few	TRBV20-1	TRBD2	TRBJ2-3	TGCAGTGCTCTCTTTGGACTAGGTCCAACAGATACGCAGTATTTT	CSALFGLGPTDTQYF
few	TRBV7-2	TRBD2	TRBJ2-7	TGTGCCAGCAGCTTAGGCGGGAGTGTATACGAGCAGTACTTC	CASSLGGSVYEQYF
.	TRBV12-3/TRBV12-4	.	TRBJ2-1	TGTGCCAGCACCAAGGGCCTTTCAAGGGTCAATGAGCAGTTCTTC	CASTKGLSRVNEQFF
few	TRBV7-2	.	TRBJ2-1	TGTGCCAGCAGCTTATCACCAGACGCGCTTGAGCAGTTCTTC	CASSLSPDALEQFF
.	TRBV5-1	.	TRBJ2-1	TGCGCCAGCAGCTTGGAACCCCCTTTAAGCGAGCAGTTCTTC	CASSLEPPLSEQFF
.	TRBV2	.	TRBJ2-7	TGTGCCAGTAAAAGGGTTCAGGACTCCTACGAGCAGTACTTC	CASKRVQDSYEQYF
few	TRBV5-1	.	TRBJ1-4	TGCGCCAGCAGCCTTACAGGTCTGGGTAATGAAAAACTGTTTTTT	CASSLTGLGNEKLFF
.	TRBV12-3/TRBV12-4	.	TRBJ2-1	TGTGCCAGCAGTCAATCGCATTACAATGAGCAGTTCTTC	CASSQSHYNEQFF
few	TRBV20-1	TRBD1	TRBJ1-1	TGCAGTGCTAGCGACAGGGGCGCTTTCTTT	CSASDRGAFF
few	TRBV6-2/TRBV6-3	.	TRBJ2-2	TGTGCCAGCAGTTACTCGTCGGCAGGCCGGACCGGGGAGCTGTTTTTT	CASSYSSAGRTGELFF
.	TRBV18	.	TRBJ2-7	TGTGCCAGCTCACCAACCCTCGGGGCCGACTACGAGCAGTACTTC	CASSPTLGADYEQYF
.	TRBV10-3	.	TRBJ2-3	TGTGCCATCAGTGATCCCCGGGTCTCTCGTGCCGCAGATACGCAGTATTTT	CAISDPRVSRAADTQYF
.	TRBV9	.	TRBJ2-1	TGTGCCAGCAGCGTAGTTCCTAGCAATGAGCAGTTCTTC	CASSVVPSNEQFF
.	TRBV6-5	TRBD1	TRBJ2-2	TGTGCCAGCAGTCTCTCGGGACAGGTTCTTCGGGAGCTGTTTTTT	CASSLSGQVLRELFF
.	TRBV10-2	.	TRBJ1-1	TGCGCCAGCAGTGACACGAACACTGAAGCTTTCTTT	CASSDTNTEAFF
.	TRBV12-3/TRBV12-4	TRBD2	TRBJ2-1	TGTACCTGCAGTTTAGGGGAATGGCTAGCGGGGGTCTCCTACAATGAGCAGTTCTTC	CTCSLGEWLAGVSYNEQFF
few	TRBV29-1	TRBD1	TRBJ1-4	TGCAGCGTCTCAAGGACAGGGCCCCCTGAAAAACTGTTTTTT	CSVSRTGPPEKLFF
.	TRBV12-3/TRBV12-4	.	TRBJ2-1	TGTGCCAGCAGGGACAGAATATCATACAATGAGCAGTTCTTC	CASRDRISYNEQFF
few	TRBV20-1	.	TRBJ2-1	TGCAGTGCTAGATCTGGGGTAGCCCGCAATGAGCAGTTCTTC	CSARSGVARNEQFF
many	TRBV10-3	TRBD1	TRBJ1-5	TGTGCCATCAGTGAGGTCAGGACAGGGGGCAAGCCCCAGCATTTT	CAISEVRTGGKPQHF
few	TRBV5-1	.	TRBJ2-1	TGCGCCAGCAGCTTGGCTGGGGACAACTACAATGAGCAGTTCTTC	CASSLAGDNYNEQFF
few	TRBV5-1	.	TRBJ2-5	TGCGCCAGCAGCCGGTTGGGCTACCGAGAGACAGAGACCCAGTACTTC	CASSRLGYRETETQYF
few	TRBV6-5	TRBD2	TRBJ2-7	TGTGCCAGCAGTTACTCTGGTGCGGGCGGGAGGTCTTACGAGCAGTACTTC	CASSYSGAGGRSYEQYF
few	TRBV20-1	TRBD1	TRBJ2-1	TGCAGTGCTAGAGGGACAGGTATCGTGGGGCAGTTCTTC	CSARGTGIVGQFF
many	TRBV5-1	.	TRBJ2-3	TGCGCCAGCATCTACGACGCGGCGTTCACAGATACGCAGTATTTT	CASIYDAAFTDTQYF
many	TRBV12-3/TRBV12-4	.	TRBJ2-3	TGTGCCAGCAGTTTGGGGGCAGATACGCAGTATTTT	CASSLGADTQYF
.	TRBV10-3	.	TRBJ2-7	TGTGCCATTTTGGGCACGAGCTCCTACGAGCAGTACTTC	CAILGTSSYEQYF
few	TRBV20-1	.	TRBJ1-1	TGCAGTGCTAGCGAGACGGTGGAGGGTGAAGCTTTCTTT	CSASETVEGEAFF